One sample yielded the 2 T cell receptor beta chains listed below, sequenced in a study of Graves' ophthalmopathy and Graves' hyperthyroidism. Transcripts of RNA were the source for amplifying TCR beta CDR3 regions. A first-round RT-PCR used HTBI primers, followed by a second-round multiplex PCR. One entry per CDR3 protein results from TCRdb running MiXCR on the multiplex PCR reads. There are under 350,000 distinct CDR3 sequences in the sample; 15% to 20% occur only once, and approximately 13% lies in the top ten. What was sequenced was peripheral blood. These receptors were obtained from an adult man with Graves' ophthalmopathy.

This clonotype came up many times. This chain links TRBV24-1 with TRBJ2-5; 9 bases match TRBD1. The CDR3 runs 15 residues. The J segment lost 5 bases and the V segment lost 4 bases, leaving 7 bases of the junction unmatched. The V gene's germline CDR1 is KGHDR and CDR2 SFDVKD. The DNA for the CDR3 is TGTGCCACCAGTGACCCCGGGACAGGGAGTGAGACCCAGTACTTC. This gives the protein CATSDPGTGSETQYF.

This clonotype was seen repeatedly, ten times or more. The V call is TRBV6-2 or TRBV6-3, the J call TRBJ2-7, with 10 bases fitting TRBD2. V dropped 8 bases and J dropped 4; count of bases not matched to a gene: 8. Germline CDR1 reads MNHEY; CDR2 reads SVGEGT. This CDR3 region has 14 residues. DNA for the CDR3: TGTGCCAGCTTGTCGGCTAGCGGGGGTTACGAGCAGTACTTC. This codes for CASLSASGGYEQYF.